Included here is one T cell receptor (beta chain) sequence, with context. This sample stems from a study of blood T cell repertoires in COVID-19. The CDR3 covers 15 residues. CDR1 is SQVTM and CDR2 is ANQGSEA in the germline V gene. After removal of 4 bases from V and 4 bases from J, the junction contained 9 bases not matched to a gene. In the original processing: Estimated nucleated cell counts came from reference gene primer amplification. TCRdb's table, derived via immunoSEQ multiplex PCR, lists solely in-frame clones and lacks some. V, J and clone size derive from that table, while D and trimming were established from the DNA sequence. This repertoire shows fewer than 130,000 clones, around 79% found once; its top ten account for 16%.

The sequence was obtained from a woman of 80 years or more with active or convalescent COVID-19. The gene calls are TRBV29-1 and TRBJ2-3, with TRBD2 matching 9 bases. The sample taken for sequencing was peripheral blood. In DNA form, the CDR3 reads TGCAGCGTTGGCGCTAGCGGGATCGTTCCAGATACGCAGTATTTT. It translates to CSVGASGIVPDTQYF.